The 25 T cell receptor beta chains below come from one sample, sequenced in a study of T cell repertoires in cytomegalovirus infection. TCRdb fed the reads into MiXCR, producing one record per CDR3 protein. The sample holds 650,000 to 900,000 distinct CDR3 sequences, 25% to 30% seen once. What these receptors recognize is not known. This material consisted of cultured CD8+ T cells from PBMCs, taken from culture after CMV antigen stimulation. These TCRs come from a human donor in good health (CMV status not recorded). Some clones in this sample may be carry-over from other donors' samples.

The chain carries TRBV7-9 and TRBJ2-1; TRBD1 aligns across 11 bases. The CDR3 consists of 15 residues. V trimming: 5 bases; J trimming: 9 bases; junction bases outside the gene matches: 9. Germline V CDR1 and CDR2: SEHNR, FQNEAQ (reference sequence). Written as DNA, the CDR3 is TGTGCCAGCAGCCCTCCGGGACAGGGGGTTGTTGAGCAGTTCTTC. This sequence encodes CASSPPGQGVVEQFF.

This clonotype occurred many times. The CDR3 region is CASSLGMFASGSTDTQYF. The CDR3 coding sequence is TGTGCCAGCAGCCTTGGAATGTTTGCTAGCGGTTCCACAGATACGCAGTATTTT. This chain connects TRBV7-2 to TRBJ2-3; 7 bases are a match to TRBD2. The CDR3 runs 18 residues. V dropped 5 bases and J dropped 2; count of bases not matched to a gene: 16. The V gene's germline CDR1 is SGHTA and CDR2 FQGNSA.

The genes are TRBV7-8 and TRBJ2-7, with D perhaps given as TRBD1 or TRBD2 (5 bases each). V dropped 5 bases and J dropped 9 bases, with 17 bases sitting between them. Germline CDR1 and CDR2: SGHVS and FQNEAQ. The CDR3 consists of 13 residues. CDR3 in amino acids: CASSQDGTSGQYF. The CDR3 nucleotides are TGTGCCAGCAGCCAGGATGGGACGAGCGGGCAGTACTTC.

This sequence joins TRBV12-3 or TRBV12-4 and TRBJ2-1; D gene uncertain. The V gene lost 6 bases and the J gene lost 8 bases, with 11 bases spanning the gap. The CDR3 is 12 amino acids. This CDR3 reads CASSLHGDEQFF. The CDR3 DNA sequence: TGTGCCAGCAGCCTTCATGGGGATGAGCAGTTCTTC.

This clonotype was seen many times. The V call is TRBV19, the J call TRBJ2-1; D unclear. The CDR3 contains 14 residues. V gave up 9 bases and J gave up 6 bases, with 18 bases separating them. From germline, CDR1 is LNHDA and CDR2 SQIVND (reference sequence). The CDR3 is CASSLGLASNEQFF. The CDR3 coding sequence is TGTGCCAGCAGTTTAGGGTTAGCCTCCAATGAGCAGTTCTTC. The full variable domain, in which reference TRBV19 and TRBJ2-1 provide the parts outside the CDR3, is DGGITQSPKYLFRKEGQNVTLSCEQNLNHDAMYWYRQDPGQGLRLIYYSQIVNDFQKGDIAEGYSVSREKKESFPLTVTSAQKNPTAFYLCASSLGLASNEQFFGPGTRLTVL.

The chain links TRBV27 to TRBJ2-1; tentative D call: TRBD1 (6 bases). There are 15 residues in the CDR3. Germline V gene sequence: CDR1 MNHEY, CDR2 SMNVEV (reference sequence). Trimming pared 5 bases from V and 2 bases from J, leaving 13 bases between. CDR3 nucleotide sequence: TGTGCCAGCAGTAAGGGACACCCAACCTACAATGAGCAGTTCTTC. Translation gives CASSKGHPTYNEQFF.

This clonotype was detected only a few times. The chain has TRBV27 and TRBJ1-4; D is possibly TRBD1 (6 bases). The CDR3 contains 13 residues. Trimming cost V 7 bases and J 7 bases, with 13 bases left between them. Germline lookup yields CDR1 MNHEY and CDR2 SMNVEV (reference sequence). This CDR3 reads CASTPGTPEKLFF. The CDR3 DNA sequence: TGTGCCAGCACCCCCGGGACACCTGAAAAACTGTTTTTT.

Written as DNA, the CDR3 is TGTGCCAGCAGTGAGTGGGCAGGGAGCAATCAGCCCCAGCATTTT. Translation: CASSEWAGSNQPQHF. V is TRBV6-1 and J is TRBJ1-5; possibly TRBD1 for D (5 bases). Trimming took off 3 bases at V and 1 base at J, with 10 bases between the two ends. The V gene's germline CDR1 is MNHNS and CDR2 SASEGT. This CDR3 comprises 15 residues.

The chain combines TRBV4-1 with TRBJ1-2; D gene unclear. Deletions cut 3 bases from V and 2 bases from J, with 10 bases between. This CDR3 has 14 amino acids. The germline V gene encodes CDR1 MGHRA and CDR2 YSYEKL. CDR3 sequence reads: CASSQDGENYGYTF. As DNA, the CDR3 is TGCGCCAGCAGCCAGGACGGTGAGAACTATGGCTACACCTTC.

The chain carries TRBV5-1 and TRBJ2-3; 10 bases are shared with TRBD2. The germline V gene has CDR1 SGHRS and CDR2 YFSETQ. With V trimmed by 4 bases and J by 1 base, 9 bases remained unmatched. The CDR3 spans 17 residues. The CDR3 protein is CASSRRTSGDRTDTQYF. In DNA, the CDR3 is TGCGCCAGCAGCAGACGGACTAGCGGTGACCGCACAGATACGCAGTATTTT.

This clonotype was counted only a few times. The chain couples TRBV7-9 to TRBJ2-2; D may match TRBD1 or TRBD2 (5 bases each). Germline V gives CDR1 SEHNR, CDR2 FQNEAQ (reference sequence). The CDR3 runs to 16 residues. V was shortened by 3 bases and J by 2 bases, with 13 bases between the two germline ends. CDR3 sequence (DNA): TGTGCCAGCAGCTTTCCCGGGACGGTAAACACCGGGGAGCTGTTTTTT. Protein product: CASSFPGTVNTGELFF. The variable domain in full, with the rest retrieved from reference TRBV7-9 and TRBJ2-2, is DTGVSQNPRHKITKRGQNVTFRCDPISEHNRLYWYRQTLGQGPEFLTYFQNEAQLEKSRLLSDRFSAERPKGSFSTLEIQRTEQGDSAMYLCASSFPGTVNTGELFFGEGSRLTVL.

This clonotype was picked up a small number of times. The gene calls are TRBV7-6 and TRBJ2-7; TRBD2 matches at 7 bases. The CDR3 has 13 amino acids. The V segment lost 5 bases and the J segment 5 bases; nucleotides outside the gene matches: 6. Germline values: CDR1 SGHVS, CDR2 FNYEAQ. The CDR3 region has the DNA TGTGCCAGCAGCGTAACTAGCGCGGACGAGCAGTACTTC. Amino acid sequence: CASSVTSADEQYF.

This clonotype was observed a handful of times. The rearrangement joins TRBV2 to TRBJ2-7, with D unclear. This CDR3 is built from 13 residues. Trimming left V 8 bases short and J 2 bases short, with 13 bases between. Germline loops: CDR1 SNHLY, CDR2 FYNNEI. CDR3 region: CASGWSETYEQYV. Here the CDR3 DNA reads TGTGCCAGCGGATGGAGCGAGACCTACGAGCAGTACGTC.

CDR3: CASSLPWDTEAFF. DNA of the CDR3: TGTGCCAGCAGCTTACCATGGGACACTGAAGCTTTCTTT. The chain carries TRBV7-4 and TRBJ1-1; D gene ambiguous. The CDR3 is 13 amino acids. Per germline, CDR1 SGHVT and CDR2 SQSDAQ. V lost 2 bases, J lost 3 bases, and 7 bases lay in between. Supplemented by reference TRBV7-4 and TRBJ1-1, the full variable domain reads GAGVSQSPRYKVAKRGRDVALRCDSISGHVTLYWYRQTLGQGSEVLTYSQSDAQRDKSGRPSGRFSAERPERSVSTLKIQRTEQGDSAVYLCASSLPWDTEAFFGQGTRLTVV.

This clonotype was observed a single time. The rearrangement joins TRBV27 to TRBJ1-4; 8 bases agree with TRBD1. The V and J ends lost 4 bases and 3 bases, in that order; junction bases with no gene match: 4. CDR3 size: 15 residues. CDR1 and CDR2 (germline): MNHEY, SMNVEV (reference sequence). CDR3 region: CASSSGGRPNEKLFF. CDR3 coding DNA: TGTGCCAGCAGTTCAGGGGGCAGGCCTAATGAAAAACTGTTTTTT.

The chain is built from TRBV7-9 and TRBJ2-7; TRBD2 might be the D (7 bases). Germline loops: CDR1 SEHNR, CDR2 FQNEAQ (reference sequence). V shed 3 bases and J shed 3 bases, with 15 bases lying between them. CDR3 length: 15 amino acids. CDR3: CASSFPPGGHYEQYV. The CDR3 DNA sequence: TGTGCCAGCAGCTTCCCTCCGGGGGGCCACTACGAGCAGTACGTC.

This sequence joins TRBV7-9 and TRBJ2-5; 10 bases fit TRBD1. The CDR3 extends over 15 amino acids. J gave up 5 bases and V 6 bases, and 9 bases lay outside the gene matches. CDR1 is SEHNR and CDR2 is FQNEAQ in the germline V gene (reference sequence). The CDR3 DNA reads TGTGCCAGCAGGCATAGGGACAGGGGCCGGGAGACCCAGTACTTC. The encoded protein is CASRHRDRGRETQYF.

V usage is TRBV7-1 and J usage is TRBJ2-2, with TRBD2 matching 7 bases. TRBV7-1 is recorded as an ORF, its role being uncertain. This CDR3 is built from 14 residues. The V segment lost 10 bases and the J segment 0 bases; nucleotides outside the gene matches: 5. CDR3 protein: CANSGGPNTGELFF. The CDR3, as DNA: TGTGCCAATTCGGGGGGTCCGAACACCGGGGAGCTGTTTTTT.

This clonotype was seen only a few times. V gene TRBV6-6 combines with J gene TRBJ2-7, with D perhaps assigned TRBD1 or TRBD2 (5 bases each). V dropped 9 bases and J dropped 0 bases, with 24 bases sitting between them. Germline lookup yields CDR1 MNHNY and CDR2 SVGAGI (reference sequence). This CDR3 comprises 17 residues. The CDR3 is CASQGPGRSLSSYEQYV. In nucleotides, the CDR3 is TGTGCCAGTCAGGGACCGGGACGGTCTCTCAGCTCCTACGAGCAGTACGTC.

The CDR3 DNA reads as TGTGCCAGCAGTTTAGTTCGAAAGGGGGACTACGAGCAGTACTTC. Protein product: CASSLVRKGDYEQYF. V gene TRBV12-3 or TRBV12-4 combines with J gene TRBJ2-7; tentative D call: TRBD1 (6 bases). This CDR3 is built from 15 residues. Trimming cost V 1 base and J 3 bases, with 13 bases left between them.

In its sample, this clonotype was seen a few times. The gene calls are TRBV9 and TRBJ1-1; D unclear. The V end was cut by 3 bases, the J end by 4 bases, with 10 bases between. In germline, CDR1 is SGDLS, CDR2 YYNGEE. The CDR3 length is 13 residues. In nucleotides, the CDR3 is TGTGCCAGCAGCGCAAAGGTTGGCACTGAAGCTTTCTTT. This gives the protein CASSAKVGTEAFF. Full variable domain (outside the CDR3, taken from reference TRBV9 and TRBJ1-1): DSGVTQTPKHLITATGQRVTLRCSPRSGDLSVYWYQQSLDQGLQFLIQYYNGEERAKGNILERFSAQQFPDLHSELNLSSLELGDSALYFCASSAKVGTEAFFGQGTRLTVV.

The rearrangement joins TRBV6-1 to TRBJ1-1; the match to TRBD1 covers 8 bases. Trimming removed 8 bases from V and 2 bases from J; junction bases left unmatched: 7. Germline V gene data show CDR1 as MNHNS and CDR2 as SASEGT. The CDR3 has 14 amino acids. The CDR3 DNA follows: TGTGCCAGCTATAGCAGGGGGCTAAACACTGAAGCTTTCTTT. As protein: CASYSRGLNTEAFF.

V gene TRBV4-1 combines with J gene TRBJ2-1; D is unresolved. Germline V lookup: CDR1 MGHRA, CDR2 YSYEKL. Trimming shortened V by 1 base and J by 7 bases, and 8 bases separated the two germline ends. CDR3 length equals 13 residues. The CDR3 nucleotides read TGCGCCAGCAGCCAAGCGAAGTTAAATGAGCAGTTCTTC. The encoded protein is CASSQAKLNEQFF.

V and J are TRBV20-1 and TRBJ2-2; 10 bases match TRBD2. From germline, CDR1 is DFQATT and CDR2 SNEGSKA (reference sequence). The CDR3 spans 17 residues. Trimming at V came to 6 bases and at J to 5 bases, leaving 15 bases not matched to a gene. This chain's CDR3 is CSAHLGAGGPVTGELFF. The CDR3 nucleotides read TGCAGTGCCCACCTTGGAGCGGGGGGGCCCGTGACCGGGGAGCTGTTTTTT.

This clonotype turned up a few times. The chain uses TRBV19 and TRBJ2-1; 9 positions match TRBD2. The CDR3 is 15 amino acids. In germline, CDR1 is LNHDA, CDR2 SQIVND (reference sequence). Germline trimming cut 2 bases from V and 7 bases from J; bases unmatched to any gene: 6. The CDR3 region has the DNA TGTGCCAGTAGTATAAGAGCGGGGGGCGGGAATGAGCAGTTCTTC. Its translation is CASSIRAGGGNEQFF.